This entry lists 6 T cell receptor beta chains sequenced from one sample in a study of T cells in localized non-small cell lung cancer. Measured with immunoSEQ multiplex PCR; TCRdb has only the in-frame clones, and not every one. The data contain 75,000 to 85,000 clones, around 81% of them seen just once; the ten biggest clones take up roughly 9%. The source was peripheral blood, collected before any cancer treatment. These receptors all stem from a female donor of 60 years or more with stage I lung adenocarcinoma.

The V and J genes are TRBV19 and TRBJ1-2, with TRBD1 matching 7 bases. Trimming cost V 6 bases and J 8 bases; bases outside gene matches: 15. The CDR3 loop spans 15 amino acids. Germline V gene sequence: CDR1 LNHDA, CDR2 SQIVND (reference sequence). The CDR3 loop is CASRPGTVPISGYTF. DNA for the CDR3: TGTGCCAGTAGGCCCGGGACAGTACCAATAAGCGGCTACACCTTC.

This chain links TRBV6-6 with TRBJ2-1; maybe TRBD1 (5 bases). The germline V gene has CDR1 MNHNY and CDR2 SVGAGI (reference sequence). Trimming removed 6 bases at V and 7 bases at J, with 22 bases between. The CDR3 has 16 amino acids. The CDR3 sequence: CASSNVGQGRRNEQFF. The CDR3 coding sequence is TGTGCCAGCAGCAACGTCGGGCAGGGAAGAAGAAATGAGCAGTTCTTC.

The chain combines TRBV9 with TRBJ2-7; possibly TRBD1 for D (6 bases). CDR1 SGDLS and CDR2 YYNGEE come from the germline V gene. V dropped 8 bases and J dropped 4 bases, with 13 bases sitting between them. The CDR3 is made up of 12 amino acids. CDR3 sequence reads: CASGPGAYEQYF. CDR3 coding DNA: TGTGCCAGTGGGCCAGGGGCGTACGAGCAGTACTTC.

This clone was detected only once. The chain joins TRBV11-2 to TRBJ1-1; 8 bases align to TRBD1. With V trimmed by 5 bases and J by 5 bases, 13 bases remained unmatched. CDR3 length equals 16 residues. Germline V gives CDR1 SGHAT, CDR2 FQNNGV. This CDR3 reads CASSPFGQGRGTEAFF. The CDR3, as DNA: TGTGCCAGCAGCCCCTTTGGACAGGGCCGGGGAACTGAAGCTTTCTTT. Complete variable domain (other parts from reference TRBV11-2 and TRBJ1-1): EAGVAQSPRYKIIEKRQSVAFWCNPISGHATLYWYQQILGQGPKLLIQFQNNGVVDDSQLPKDRFSAERLKGVDSTLKIQPAKLEDSAVYLCASSPFGQGRGTEAFFGQGTRLTVV.

A single count supports this clone. The chain couples TRBV7-2 to TRBJ2-1; unclear D gene. This CDR3 has 11 amino acids. V was trimmed by 5 bases and J by 7 bases, leaving 6 bases between them. Per germline, CDR1 SGHTA and CDR2 FQGNSA. The CDR3 DNA sequence: TGTGCCAGCAGCAACCTAAATGAGCAGTTCTTC. Its translation: CASSNLNEQFF.

The CDR3 spells CASSPISGGRLEQYF. The CDR3 DNA sequence: TGTGCCAGCAGTCCGATTAGCGGGGGCCGGCTCGAGCAGTACTTC. The chain recombines TRBV28 with TRBJ2-7; TRBD2 agrees at 9 bases. Losses at the gene ends were 5 bases for V and 6 bases for J; bases not matched to a gene: 11. Germline-derived CDR1 and CDR2 are MDHEN and SYDVKM. The CDR3 spans 15 residues.